The clone carrying this T cell receptor beta chain occurred many times. Synthesis of cDNA was accomplished via 5'RACE employing 10-nucleotide random UMIs. Every sequencing run gave over 190 million TCR-beta sequences, taken from 15-18 subjects. TCRdb recomputed calls from the 5' RACE reads with MiXCR, one row per CDR3 protein. This sample has approximately 40,000 distinct CDR3 sequences; approximately 12% occur once, and the top ten carry over 1%. The healthy controls volunteered at a blood bank in Maryland, USA. The unsorted libraries were produced from 2 million PBMCs held at -80 C. CDR3 length: 13 amino acids. V lost 5 bases and J lost 0, with 6 bases in between. The source of the sample is a study of neurological immune-mediated disorders.

Sequenced material: PBMCs. The chain uses TRBV12-3 or TRBV12-4 and TRBJ2-3; D is uncertain. This clonotype was sampled from a female donor in good health. The CDR3 coding sequence is TGTGCCAGCAGTGGTACTAGCACAGATACGCAGTATTTT. It encodes CASSGTSTDTQYF.